A single sample is the source of the 9 T cell receptor beta chains below, sequenced in a study of blood T cell repertoires in COVID-19. Data came from immunoSEQ multiplex PCR; TCRdb stores just in-frame clones and leaves some out. This sample yields about 130,000 clones, of which just under 85% are seen a single time; over 10% belongs to the top ten. The sequenced sample consisted of peripheral blood. These receptors came from a human donor in a cohort sampled during active COVID-19.

In nucleotides, the CDR3 is TGTGCCAGCAGCTCTGGGAAGGGGAATAGCAATCAGCCCCAGCATTTT. This translates into CASSSGKGNSNQPQHF. V and J are TRBV7-9 and TRBJ1-5; D is perhaps TRBD1 (5 bases). Germline V lookup: CDR1 SEHNR, CDR2 FQNEAQ (reference sequence). This CDR3 contains 16 residues. With 4 bases removed from V and 0 bases from J, the gap between germline ends came to 13 bases.

The chain employs TRBV6-1 and TRBJ2-5; D is unclear. V lost 1 base to trimming and J lost 1 base, with 4 bases between them. Germline V gives CDR1 MNHNS, CDR2 SASEGT. The CDR3 has 13 residues. CDR3 loop: CASSEVSQETQYF. The DNA of the CDR3 is TGTGCCAGCAGTGAAGTCTCCCAAGAGACCCAGTACTTC.

The chain joins TRBV5-1 to TRBJ2-1; 8 bases fit TRBD1. The V segment lost 3 bases and the J segment 6 bases; nucleotides outside the gene matches: 8. This CDR3 has 15 amino acids. Looked up from germline, CDR1 is SGHRS and CDR2 is YFSETQ. The CDR3 coding sequence is TGCGCCAGCAGCTCCGCGGGACAGGTGACCAATGAGCAGTTCTTC. Its translation: CASSSAGQVTNEQFF.

This clone was counted a few times. The chain recombines TRBV7-9 with TRBJ1-5; 10 bases map to TRBD1. CDR3 length equals 15 residues. Germline values: CDR1 SEHNR, CDR2 FQNEAQ (reference sequence). V was clipped by 2 bases and J by 7 bases; unmatched bases: 5. The CDR3 loop is CASSLHGQGGQPQHF. In DNA, the CDR3 is TGTGCCAGCAGCTTACATGGACAGGGGGGCCAGCCCCAGCATTTT.

Only a few counts were recorded for this clone. The rearrangement links TRBV28 to TRBJ1-6; D gene ambiguous. The V gene's germline CDR1 is MDHEN and CDR2 SYDVKM. The CDR3 spans 14 residues. Trimming took off 5 bases at V and 12 bases at J, with 17 bases between the two ends. This chain's CDR3 is CASSPWSQPKPLHF. The CDR3 DNA is TGTGCCAGCAGTCCCTGGTCACAGCCAAAACCCCTCCACTTT.

The CDR3: CASSQYGGGELFF. The CDR3 DNA is TGTGCCAGCAGCCAATATGGAGGCGGGGAGCTGTTTTTT. The rearrangement links TRBV14 to TRBJ2-2, with a possible D match to TRBD2 (5 bases). This CDR3 spans 13 amino acids. The germline V gene encodes CDR1 SGHDN and CDR2 FVKESK. Trimming removed 2 bases at V and 7 bases at J, with 8 bases between. The full variable domain, in which reference TRBV14 and TRBJ2-2 provide the parts outside the CDR3, is EAGVTQFPSHSVIEKGQTVTLRCDPISGHDNLYWYRRVMGKEIKFLLHFVKESKQDESGMPNNRFLAERTGGTYSTLKVQPAELEDSGVYFCASSQYGGGELFFGEGSRLTVL.

Many counts were recorded for this clone. The chain carries TRBV5-1 and TRBJ2-2, with 10 nucleotides matching TRBD1. Germline assignment: CDR1 SGHRS and CDR2 YFSETQ. This CDR3 comprises 17 residues. V lost 2 bases, J lost 5 bases, and 9 bases stayed unmatched. CDR3 in amino acids: CASSFSGTGASTGELFF. CDR3 in DNA: TGCGCCAGCAGCTTTTCCGGGACAGGGGCATCGACCGGGGAGCTGTTTTTT.

This clone was observed once. This rearrangement joins TRBV6-5 to TRBJ1-4; D is ambiguous. Germline V CDR1 and CDR2: MNHEY, SVGAGI. V was cut by 7 bases and J by 4 bases, with 16 bases left in between. The CDR3 contains 15 residues. In nucleotides, the CDR3 is TGTGCCAGCAAAGAGGGTGGCGGCCTTAATGAAAAACTGTTTTTT. As protein: CASKEGGGLNEKLFF.

The V and J genes are TRBV11-2 and TRBJ1-1; D uncertain. The V gene lost 6 bases and the J gene lost 1 base, with 15 bases spanning the gap. Per the germline V gene, CDR1 is SGHAT and CDR2 is FQNNGV. The CDR3 has 15 amino acids. The CDR3 sequence is CASRRPGRENTEAFF. Here the CDR3 DNA reads TGTGCCAGCAGGCGCCCGGGTCGGGAGAACACTGAAGCTTTCTTT.